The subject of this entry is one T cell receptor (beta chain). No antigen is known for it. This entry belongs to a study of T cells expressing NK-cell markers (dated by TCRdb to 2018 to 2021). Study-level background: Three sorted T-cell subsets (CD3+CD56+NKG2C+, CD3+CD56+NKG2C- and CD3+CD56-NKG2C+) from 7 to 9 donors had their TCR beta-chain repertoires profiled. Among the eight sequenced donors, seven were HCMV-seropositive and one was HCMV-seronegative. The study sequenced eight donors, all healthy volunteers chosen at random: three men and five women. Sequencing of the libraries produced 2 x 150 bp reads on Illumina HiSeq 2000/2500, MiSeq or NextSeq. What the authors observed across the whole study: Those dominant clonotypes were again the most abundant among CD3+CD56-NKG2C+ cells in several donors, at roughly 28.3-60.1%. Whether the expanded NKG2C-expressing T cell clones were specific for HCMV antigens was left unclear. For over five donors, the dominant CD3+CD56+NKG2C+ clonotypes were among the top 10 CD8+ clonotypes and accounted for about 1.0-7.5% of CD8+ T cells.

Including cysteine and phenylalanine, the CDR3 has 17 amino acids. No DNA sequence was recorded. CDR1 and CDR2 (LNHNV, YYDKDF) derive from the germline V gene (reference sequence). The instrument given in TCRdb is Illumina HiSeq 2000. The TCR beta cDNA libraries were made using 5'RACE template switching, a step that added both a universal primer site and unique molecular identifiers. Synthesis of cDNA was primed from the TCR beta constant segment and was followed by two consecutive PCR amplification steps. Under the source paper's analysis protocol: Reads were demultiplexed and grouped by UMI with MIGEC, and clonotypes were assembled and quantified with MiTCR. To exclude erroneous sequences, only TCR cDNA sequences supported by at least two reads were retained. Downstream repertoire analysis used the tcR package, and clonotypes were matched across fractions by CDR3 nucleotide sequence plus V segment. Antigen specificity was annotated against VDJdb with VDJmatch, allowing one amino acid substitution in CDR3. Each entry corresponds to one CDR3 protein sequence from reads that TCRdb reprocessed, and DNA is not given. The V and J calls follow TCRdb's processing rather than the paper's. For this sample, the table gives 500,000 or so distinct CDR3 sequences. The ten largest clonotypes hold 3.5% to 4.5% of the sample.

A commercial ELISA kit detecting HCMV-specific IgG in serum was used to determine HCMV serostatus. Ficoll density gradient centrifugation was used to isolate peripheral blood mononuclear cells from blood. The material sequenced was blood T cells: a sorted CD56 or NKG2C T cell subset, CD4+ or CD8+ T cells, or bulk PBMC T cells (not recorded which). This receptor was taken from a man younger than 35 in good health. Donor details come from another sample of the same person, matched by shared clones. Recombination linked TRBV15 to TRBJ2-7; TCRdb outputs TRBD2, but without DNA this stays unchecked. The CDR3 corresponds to CATSSGGVGPQPYEQYF.